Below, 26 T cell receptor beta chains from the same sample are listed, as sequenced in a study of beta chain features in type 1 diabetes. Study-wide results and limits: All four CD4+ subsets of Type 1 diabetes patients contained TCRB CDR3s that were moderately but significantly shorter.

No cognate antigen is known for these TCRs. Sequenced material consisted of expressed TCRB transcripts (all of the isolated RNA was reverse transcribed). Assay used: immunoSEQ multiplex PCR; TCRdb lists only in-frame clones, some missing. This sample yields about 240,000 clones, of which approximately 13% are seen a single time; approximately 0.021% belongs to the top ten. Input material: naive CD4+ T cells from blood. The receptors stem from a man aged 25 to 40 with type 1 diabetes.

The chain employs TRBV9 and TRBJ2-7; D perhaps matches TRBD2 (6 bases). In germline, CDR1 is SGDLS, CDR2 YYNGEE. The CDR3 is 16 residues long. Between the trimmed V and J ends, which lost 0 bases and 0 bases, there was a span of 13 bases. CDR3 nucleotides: TGTGCCAGCAGCGTAGACCCGGGGGTAGGCTCCTACGAGCAGTACTTC. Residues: CASSVDPGVGSYEQYF.

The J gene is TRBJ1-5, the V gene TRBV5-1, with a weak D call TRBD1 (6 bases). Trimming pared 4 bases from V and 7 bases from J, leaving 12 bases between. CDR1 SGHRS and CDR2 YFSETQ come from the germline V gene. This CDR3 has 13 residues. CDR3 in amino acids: CASSVRGEQPQHF. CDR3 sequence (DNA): TGCGCCAGCAGCGTCAGGGGTGAACAGCCCCAGCATTTT.

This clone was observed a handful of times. The CDR3 loop reads CASSQGYAHTGAAGHNEQYF. For the CDR3, the DNA is TGCGCCAGCAGCCAAGGCTACGCCCATACCGGAGCCGCGGGTCACAACGAGCAGTACTTC. The chain employs TRBV4-1 and TRBJ2-7; a possible D gene is TRBD2 (5 bases). V was shortened by 1 base and J by 5 bases, with 30 bases between the two germline ends. CDR3 length: 20 residues. Looked up from germline, CDR1 is MGHRA and CDR2 is YSYEKL.

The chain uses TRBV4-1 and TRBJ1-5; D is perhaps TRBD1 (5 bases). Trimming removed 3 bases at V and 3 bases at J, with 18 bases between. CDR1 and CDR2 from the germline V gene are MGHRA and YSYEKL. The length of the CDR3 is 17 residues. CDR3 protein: CASSQVPTGAPNQPQHF. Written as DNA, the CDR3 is TGCGCCAGCAGCCAGGTACCTACAGGTGCCCCCAATCAGCCCCAGCATTTT.

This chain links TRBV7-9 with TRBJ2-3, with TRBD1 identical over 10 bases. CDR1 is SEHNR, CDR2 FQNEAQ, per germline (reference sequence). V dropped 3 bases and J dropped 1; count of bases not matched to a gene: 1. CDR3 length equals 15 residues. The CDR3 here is CASSFGTGGTDTQYF. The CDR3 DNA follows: TGTGCCAGCAGCTTCGGGACAGGGGGCACAGATACGCAGTATTTT.

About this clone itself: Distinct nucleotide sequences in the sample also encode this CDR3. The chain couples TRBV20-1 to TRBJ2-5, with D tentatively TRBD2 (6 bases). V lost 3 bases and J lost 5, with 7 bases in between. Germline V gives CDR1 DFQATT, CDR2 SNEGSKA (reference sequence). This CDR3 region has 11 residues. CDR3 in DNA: TGCAGTGCTAGTAGCGGCGAGACCCAGTACTTC. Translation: CSASSGETQYF.

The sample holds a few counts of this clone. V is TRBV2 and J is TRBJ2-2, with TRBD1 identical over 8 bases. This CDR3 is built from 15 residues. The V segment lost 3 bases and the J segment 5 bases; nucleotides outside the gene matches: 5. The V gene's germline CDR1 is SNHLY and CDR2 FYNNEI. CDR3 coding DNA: TGTGCCAGCAGTGAGGAGCAGGGGGCAACCGGGGAGCTGTTTTTT. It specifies CASSEEQGATGELFF.

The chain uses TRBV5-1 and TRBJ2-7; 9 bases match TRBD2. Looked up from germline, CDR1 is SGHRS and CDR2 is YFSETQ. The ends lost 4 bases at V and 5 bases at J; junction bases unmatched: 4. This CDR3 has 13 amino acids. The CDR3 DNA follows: TGCGCCAGCAGCATCGGGACTAGCAACGAGCAGTACTTC. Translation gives CASSIGTSNEQYF.

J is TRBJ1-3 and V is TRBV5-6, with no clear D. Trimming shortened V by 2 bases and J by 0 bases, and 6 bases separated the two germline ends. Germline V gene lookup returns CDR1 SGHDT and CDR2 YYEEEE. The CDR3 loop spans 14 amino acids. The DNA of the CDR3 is TGTGCCAGCAGCTTACGGGACTCTGGAAACACCATATATTTT. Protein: CASSLRDSGNTIYF.

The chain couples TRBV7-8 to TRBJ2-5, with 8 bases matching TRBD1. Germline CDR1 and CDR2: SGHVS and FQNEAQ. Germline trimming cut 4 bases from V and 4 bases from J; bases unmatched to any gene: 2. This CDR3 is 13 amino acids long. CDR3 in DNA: TGTGCCAGCAGCTCAGACAGGGGAGAGACCCAGTACTTC. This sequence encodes CASSSDRGETQYF.

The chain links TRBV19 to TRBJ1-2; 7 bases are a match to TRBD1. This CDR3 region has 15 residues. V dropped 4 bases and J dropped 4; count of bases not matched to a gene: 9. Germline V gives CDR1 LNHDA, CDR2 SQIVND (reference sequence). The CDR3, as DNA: TGTGCCAGTAGTACTAACAGGGGATCTGGCTATGGCTACACCTTC. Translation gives CASSTNRGSGYGYTF.

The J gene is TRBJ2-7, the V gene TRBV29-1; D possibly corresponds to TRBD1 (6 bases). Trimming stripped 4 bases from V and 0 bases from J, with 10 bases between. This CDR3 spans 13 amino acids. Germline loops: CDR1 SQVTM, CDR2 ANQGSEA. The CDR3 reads CSVGEGGSYEQYF. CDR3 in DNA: TGCAGCGTTGGTGAAGGGGGCTCCTACGAGCAGTACTTC.

CDR3 coding DNA: TGTGCCAGCTCACCACTGTACCGGGTTTCCCACAATGAGCAGTTCTTC. Translating gives CASSPLYRVSHNEQFF. The chain links TRBV18 to TRBJ2-1; no clear D. Trimming pared 1 base from V and 5 bases from J, leaving 15 bases between. In germline, CDR1 is KGHSH, CDR2 LQKENI. The CDR3 covers 16 residues. The variable domain in full, with the rest retrieved from reference TRBV18 and TRBJ2-1, is NAGVMQNPRHLVRRRGQEARLRCSPMKGHSHVYWYRQLPEEGLKFMVYLQKENIIDESGMPKERFSAEFPKEGPSILRIQQVVRGDSAAYFCASSPLYRVSHNEQFFGPGTRLTVL.

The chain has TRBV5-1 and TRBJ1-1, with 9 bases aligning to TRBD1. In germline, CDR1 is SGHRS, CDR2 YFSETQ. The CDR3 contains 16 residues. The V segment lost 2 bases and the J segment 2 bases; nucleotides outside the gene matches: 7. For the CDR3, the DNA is TGCGCCAGCAGCTTACCGGGACAGGGAGTTAACACTGAAGCTTTCTTT. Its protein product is CASSLPGQGVNTEAFF.

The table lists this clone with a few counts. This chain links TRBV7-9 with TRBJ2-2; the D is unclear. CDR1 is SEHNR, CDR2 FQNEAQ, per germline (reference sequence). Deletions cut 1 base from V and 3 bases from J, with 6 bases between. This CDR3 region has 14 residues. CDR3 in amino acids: CASSLVSYTGELFF. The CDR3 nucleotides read TGTGCCAGCAGCTTAGTGTCCTACACCGGGGAGCTGTTTTTT.

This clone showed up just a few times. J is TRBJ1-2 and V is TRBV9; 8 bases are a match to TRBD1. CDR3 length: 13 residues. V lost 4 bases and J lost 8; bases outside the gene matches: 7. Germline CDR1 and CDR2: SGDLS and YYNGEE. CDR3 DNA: TGTGCCAGCAGCCCCAAACAGGGGGTAGGCTACACCTTC. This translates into CASSPKQGVGYTF. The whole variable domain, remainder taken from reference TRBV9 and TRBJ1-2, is DSGVTQTPKHLITATGQRVTLRCSPRSGDLSVYWYQQSLDQGLQFLIQYYNGEERAKGNILERFSAQQFPDLHSELNLSSLELGDSALYFCASSPKQGVGYTFGSGTRLTVV.

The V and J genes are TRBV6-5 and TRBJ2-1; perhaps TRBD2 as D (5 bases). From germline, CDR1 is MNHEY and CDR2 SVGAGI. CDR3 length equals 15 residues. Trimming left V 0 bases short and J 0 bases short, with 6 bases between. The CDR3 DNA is TGTGCCAGCAGTTACTCGGCGGGCTCCTACAATGAGCAGTTCTTC. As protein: CASSYSAGSYNEQFF.

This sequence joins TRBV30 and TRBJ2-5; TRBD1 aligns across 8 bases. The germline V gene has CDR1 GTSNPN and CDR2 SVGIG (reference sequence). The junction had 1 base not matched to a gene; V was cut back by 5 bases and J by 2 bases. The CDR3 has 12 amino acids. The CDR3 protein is CAWGTGQETQYF. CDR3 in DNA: TGTGCCTGGGGGACAGGACAAGAGACCCAGTACTTC.

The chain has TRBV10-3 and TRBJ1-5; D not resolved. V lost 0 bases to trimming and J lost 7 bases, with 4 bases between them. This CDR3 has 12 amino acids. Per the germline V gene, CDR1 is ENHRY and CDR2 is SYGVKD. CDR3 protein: CAISESGQPQHF. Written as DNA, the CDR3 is TGTGCCATCAGTGAGTCTGGCCAGCCCCAGCATTTT.

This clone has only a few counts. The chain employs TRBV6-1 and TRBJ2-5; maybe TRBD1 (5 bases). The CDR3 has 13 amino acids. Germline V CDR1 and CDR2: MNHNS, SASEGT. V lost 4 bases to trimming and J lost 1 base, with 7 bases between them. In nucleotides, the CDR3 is TGTGCCAGCAGTGTAGGGGTCCAAGAGACCCAGTACTTC. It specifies CASSVGVQETQYF.

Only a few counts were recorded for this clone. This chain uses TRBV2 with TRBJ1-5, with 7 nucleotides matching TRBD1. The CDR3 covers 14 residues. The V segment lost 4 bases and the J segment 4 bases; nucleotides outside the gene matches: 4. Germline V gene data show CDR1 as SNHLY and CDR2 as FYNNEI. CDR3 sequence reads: CASSGQGENQPQHF. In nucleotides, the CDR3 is TGTGCCAGCAGTGGACAGGGAGAGAATCAGCCCCAGCATTTT.

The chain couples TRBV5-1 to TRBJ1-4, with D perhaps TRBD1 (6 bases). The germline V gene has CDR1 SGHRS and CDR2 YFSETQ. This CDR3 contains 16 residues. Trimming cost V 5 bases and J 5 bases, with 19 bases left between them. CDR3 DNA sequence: TGCGCCAGCAGTCCCGAAGGATGGCAGGGGAATGAAAAACTGTTTTTT. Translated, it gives CASSPEGWQGNEKLFF.

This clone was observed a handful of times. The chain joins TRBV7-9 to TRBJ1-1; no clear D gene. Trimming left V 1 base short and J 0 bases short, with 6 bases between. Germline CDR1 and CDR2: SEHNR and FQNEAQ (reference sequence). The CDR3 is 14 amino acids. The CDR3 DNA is TGTGCCAGCAGCTTAGAGAGCATGAACACTGAAGCTTTCTTT. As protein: CASSLESMNTEAFF.

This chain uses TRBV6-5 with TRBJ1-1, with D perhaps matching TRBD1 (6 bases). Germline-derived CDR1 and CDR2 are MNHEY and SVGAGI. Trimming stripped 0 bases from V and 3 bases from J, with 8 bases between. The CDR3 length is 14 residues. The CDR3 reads CASSYSPGDTEAFF. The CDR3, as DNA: TGTGCCAGCAGTTACTCCCCAGGGGACACTGAAGCTTTCTTT.

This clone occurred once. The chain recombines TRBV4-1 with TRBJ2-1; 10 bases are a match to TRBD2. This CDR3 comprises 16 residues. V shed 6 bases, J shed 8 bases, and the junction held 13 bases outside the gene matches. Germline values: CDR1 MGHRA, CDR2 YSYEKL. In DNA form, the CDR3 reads TGCGCCAGCAGTCACCCCGGCAGCGGGAGGGGCTATGAGCAGTTCTTC. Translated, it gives CASSHPGSGRGYEQFF.

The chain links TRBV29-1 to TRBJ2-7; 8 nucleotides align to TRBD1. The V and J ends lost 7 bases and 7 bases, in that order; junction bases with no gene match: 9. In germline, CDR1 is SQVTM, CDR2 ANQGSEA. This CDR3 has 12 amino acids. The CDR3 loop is CSAGQGSGEQYF. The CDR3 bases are TGCAGCGCCGGACAGGGCTCGGGGGAGCAGTACTTC.